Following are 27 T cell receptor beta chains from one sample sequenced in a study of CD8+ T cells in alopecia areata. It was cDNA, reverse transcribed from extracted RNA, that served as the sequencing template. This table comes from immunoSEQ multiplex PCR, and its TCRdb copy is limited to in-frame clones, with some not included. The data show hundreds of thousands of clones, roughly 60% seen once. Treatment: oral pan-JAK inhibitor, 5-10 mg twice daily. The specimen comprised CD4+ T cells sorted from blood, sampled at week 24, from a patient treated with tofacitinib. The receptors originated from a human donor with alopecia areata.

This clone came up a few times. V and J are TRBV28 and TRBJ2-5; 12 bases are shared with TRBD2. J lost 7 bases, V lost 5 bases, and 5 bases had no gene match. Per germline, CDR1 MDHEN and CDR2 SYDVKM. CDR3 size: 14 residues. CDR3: CASSRTSGAWTQYF. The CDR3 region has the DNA TGTGCCAGCAGTCGGACTAGCGGGGCGTGGACCCAGTACTTC. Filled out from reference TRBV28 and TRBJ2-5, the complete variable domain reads DVKVTQSSRYLVKRTGEKVFLECVQDMDHENMFWYRQDPGLGLRLIYFSYDVKMKEKGDIPEGYSVSREKKERFSLILESASTNQTSMYLCASSRTSGAWTQYFGPGTRLLVL.

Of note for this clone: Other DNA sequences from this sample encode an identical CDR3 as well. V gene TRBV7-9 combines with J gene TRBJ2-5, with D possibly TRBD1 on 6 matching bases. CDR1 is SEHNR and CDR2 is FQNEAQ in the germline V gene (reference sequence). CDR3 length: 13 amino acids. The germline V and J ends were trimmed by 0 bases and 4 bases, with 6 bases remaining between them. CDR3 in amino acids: CASSLAGGETQYF. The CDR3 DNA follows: TGTGCCAGCAGCTTAGCAGGGGGAGAGACCCAGTACTTC.

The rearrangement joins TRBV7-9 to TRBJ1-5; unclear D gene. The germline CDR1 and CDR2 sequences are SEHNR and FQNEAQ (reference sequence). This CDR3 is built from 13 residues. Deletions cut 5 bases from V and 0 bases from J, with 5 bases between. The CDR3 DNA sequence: TGTGCCAGCAGCGGGGATAGCAATCAGCCCCAGCATTTT. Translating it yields CASSGDSNQPQHF. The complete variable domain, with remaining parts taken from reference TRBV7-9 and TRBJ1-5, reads DTGVSQNPRHKITKRGQNVTFRCDPISEHNRLYWYRQTLGQGPEFLTYFQNEAQLEKSRLLSDRFSAERPKGSFSTLEIQRTEQGDSAMYLCASSGDSNQPQHFGDGTRLSIL.

The CDR3 region has the DNA TGCGCCAGCAGCTTCGTTAGGAGCGGGGGTGACTACAATGAGCAGTTCTTC. Translating gives CASSFVRSGGDYNEQFF. The chain recombines TRBV5-1 with TRBJ2-1, with 8 bases aligning to TRBD2. The ends lost 2 bases at V and 3 bases at J; junction bases unmatched: 10. The CDR3 length is 17 residues. Germline-derived CDR1 and CDR2 are SGHRS and YFSETQ.

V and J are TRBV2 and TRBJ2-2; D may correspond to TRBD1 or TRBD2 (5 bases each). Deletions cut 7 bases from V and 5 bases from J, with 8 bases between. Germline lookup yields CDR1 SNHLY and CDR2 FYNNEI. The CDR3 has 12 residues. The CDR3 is CASMGRTGELFF. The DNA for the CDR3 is TGTGCCAGCATGGGACGGACCGGGGAGCTGTTTTTT.

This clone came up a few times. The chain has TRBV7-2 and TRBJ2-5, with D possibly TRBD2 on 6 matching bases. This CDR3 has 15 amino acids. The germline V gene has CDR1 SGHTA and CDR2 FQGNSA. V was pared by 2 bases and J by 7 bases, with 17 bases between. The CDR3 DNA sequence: TGTGCCAGCAGCTTAAGCCCACATGCAGCGGGGACCCAGTACTTC. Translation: CASSLSPHAAGTQYF.

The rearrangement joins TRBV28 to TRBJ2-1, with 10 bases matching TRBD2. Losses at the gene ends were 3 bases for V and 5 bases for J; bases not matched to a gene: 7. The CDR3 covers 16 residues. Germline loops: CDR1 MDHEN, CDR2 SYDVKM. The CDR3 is CASSFESGGVHNEQFF. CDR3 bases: TGTGCCAGCAGTTTCGAAAGCGGGGGGGTTCACAATGAGCAGTTCTTC.

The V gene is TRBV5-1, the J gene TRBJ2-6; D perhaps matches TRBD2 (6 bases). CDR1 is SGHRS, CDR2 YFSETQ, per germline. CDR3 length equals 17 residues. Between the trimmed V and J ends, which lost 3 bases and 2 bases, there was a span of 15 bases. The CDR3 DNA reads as TGCGCCAGCAGCTCCGGGACTTCTCTGGCTGGGGCCAACGTCCTGACTTTC. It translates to CASSSGTSLAGANVLTF.

DNA for the CDR3: TGCAGCGTTTATGTAACCTATGATGGCTACACCTTC. Translating it yields CSVYVTYDGYTF. This rearrangement joins TRBV29-1 to TRBJ1-2, with D hard to call. The CDR3 is 12 residues long. V was shortened by 5 bases and J by 6 bases, with 13 bases between the two germline ends. Germline V gene sequence: CDR1 SQVTM, CDR2 ANQGSEA. Together with reference TRBV29-1 and TRBJ1-2, the CDR3 gives the full variable domain: SAVISQKPSRDICQRGTSLTIQCQVDSQVTMMFWYRQQPGQSLTLIATANQGSEATYESGFVIDKFPISRPNLTFSTLTVSNMSPEDSSIYLCSVYVTYDGYTFGSGTRLTVV.

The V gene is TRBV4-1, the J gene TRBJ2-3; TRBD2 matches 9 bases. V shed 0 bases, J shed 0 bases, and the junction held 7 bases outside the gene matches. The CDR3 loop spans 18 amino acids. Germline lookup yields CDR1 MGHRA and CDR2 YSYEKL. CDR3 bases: TGCGCCAGCAGCCAAGAGGGGACTAGCAGTACTAGCACAGATACGCAGTATTTT. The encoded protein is CASSQEGTSSTSTDTQYF.

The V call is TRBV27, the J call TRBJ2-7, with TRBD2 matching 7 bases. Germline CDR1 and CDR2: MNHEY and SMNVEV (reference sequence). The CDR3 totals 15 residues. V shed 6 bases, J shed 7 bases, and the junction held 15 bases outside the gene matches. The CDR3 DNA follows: TGTGCCAGCAGGCGACAGCCCCTAAGGGAGGGAGAGCAGTACTTC. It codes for CASRRQPLREGEQYF.

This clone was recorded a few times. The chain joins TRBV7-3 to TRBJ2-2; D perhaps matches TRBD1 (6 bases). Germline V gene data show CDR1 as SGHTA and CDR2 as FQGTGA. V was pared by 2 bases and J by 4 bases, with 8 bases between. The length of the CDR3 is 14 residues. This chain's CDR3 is CASSLGTTTGELFF. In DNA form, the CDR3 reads TGTGCCAGCAGCTTAGGGACAACCACCGGGGAGCTGTTTTTT.

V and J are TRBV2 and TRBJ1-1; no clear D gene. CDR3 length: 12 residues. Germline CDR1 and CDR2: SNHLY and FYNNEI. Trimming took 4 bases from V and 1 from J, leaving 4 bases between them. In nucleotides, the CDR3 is TGTGCCAGCAGTGTTAGGAACACTGAAGCTTTCTTT. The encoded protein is CASSVRNTEAFF.

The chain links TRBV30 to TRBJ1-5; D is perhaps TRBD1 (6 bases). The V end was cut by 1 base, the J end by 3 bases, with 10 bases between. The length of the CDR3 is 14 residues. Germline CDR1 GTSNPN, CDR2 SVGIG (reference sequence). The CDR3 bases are TGTGCCTGGAGTGAGGGGGATATCAATCAGCCCCAGCATTTT. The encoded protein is CAWSEGDINQPQHF.

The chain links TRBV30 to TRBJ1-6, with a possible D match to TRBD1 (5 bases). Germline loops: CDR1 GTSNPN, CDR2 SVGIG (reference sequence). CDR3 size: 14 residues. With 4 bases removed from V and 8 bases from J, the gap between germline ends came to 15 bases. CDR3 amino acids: CAWTTGTVYSPLHF. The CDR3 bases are TGTGCCTGGACCACCGGGACTGTGTATTCACCCCTCCACTTT.

CDR3: CASSLDGRNEQFF. The CDR3, as DNA: TGTGCCAGCAGCTTAGACGGACGGAATGAGCAGTTCTTC. The chain carries TRBV7-6 and TRBJ2-1; D is ambiguous. V lost 1 base and J 7 bases, leaving 8 bases between the germline ends. From germline, CDR1 is SGHVS and CDR2 FNYEAQ. This CDR3 region has 13 residues.

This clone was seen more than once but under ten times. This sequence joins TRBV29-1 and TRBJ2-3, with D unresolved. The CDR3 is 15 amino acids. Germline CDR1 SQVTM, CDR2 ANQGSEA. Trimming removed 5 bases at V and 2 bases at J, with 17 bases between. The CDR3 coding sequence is TGCAGCGTTCGCCCGGCGCAGAGATCCACAGATACGCAGTATTTT. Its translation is CSVRPAQRSTDTQYF.

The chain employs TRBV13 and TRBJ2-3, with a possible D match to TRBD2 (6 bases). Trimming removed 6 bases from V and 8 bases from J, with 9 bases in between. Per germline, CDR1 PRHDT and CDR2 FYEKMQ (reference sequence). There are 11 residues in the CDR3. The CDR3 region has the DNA TGTGCCAGCAGTCTCGGGGGTACGCAGTATTTT. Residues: CASSLGGTQYF. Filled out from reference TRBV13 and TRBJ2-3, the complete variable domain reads AAGVIQSPRHLIKEKRETATLKCYPIPRHDTVYWYQQGPGQDPQFLISFYEKMQSDKGSIPDRFSAQQFSDYHSELNMSSLELGDSALYFCASSLGGTQYFGPGTRLTVL.

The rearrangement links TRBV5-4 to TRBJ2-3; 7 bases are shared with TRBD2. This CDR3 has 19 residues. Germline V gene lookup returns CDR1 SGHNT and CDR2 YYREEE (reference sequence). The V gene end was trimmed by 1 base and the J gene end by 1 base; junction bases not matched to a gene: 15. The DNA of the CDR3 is TGTGCCAGCAGCTTGTCTCCCAGCGGGGCCCGCGTGGGCACAGATACGCAGTATTTT. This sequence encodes CASSLSPSGARVGTDTQYF. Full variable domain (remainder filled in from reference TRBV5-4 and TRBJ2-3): ETGVTQSPTHLIKTRGQQVTLRCSSQSGHNTVSWYQQALGQGPQFIFQYYREEENGRGNFPPRFSGLQFPNYSSELNVNALELDDSALYLCASSLSPSGARVGTDTQYFGPGTRLTVL.

The CDR3 sequence: CASSSSGGPTEAFF. The CDR3 DNA reads TGTGCCAGCAGCTCGTCAGGGGGCCCGACTGAAGCTTTCTTT. This chain connects TRBV7-6 to TRBJ1-1; TRBD1 matches at 8 bases. J was trimmed by 5 bases and V by 4 bases; bases with no gene match: 6. The CDR3 loop spans 14 amino acids. The V gene's germline CDR1 is SGHVS and CDR2 FNYEAQ.

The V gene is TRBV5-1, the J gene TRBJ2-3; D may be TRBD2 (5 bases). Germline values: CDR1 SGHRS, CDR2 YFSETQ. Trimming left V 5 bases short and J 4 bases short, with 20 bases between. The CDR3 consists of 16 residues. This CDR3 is CASSPSRTYGADTQYF. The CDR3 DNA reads TGCGCCAGCAGTCCGTCACGAACATACGGGGCAGATACGCAGTATTTT. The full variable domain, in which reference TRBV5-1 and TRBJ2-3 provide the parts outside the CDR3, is KAGVTQTPRYLIKTRGQQVTLSCSPISGHRSVSWYQQTPGQGLQFLFEYFSETQRNKGNFPGRFSGRQFSNSRSEMNVSTLELGDSALYLCASSPSRTYGADTQYFGPGTRLTVL.

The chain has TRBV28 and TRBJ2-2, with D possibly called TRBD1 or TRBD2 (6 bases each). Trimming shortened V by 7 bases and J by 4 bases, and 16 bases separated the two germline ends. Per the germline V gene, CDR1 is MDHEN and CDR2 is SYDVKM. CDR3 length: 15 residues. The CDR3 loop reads CASTLSRGLTGELFF. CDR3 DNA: TGTGCCAGCACCCTTAGCCGGGGGCTCACCGGGGAGCTGTTTTTT.

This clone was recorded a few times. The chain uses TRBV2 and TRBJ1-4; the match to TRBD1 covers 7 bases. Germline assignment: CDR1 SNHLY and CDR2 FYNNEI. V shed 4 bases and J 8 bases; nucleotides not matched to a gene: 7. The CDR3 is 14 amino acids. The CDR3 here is CASSGAGGGEKLFF. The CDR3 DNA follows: TGTGCCAGCAGTGGAGCAGGGGGTGGAGAAAAACTGTTTTTT.

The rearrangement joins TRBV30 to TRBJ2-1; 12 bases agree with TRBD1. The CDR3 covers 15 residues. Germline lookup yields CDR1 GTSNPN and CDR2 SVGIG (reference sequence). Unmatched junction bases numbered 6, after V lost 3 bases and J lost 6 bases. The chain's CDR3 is CAWSPGTGGFNEQFF. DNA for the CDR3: TGTGCCTGGAGCCCCGGGACAGGGGGCTTCAATGAGCAGTTCTTC.

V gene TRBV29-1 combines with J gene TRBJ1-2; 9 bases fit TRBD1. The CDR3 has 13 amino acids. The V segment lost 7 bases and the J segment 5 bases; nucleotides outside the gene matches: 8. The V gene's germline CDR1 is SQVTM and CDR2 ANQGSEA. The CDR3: CSAAGQGTYGYTF. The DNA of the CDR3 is TGCAGCGCCGCGGGACAGGGAACGTATGGCTACACCTTC.

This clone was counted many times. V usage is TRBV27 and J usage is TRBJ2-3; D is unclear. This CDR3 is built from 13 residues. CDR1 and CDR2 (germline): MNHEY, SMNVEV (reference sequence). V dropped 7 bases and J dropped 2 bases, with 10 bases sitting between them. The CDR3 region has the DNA TGTGCCAGCATGGGCCTTTACACAGATACGCAGTATTTT. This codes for CASMGLYTDTQYF.

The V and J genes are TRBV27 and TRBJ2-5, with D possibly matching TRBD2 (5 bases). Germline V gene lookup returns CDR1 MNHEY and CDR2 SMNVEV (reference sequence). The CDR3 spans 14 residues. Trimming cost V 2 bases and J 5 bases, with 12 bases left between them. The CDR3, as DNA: TGTGCCAGCAGTTTAGGGCTAGCCCGGGAGACCCAGTACTTC. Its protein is CASSLGLARETQYF.